Sequencing of this TCR beta chain was carried out in a study of early T cells in non-severe SARS-CoV-2 infection. As for the study in general: Sequenced bulk RNA came from whole blood that was unsorted, and chains were unpaired.

On this clonotype itself: As yet, its antigen is unknown.

The CDR3 length is 14 residues. CDR1 and CDR2 (germline): LGHNA, YNFKEQ. Trimming removed 5 bases at V and 0 bases at J, with 10 bases between. Individual cDNA molecules were tagged with unique molecular identifiers, the study reported. TCRdb re-analysed the 5' RACE reads in MiXCR, keeping a single row per CDR3 protein. The sample has approximately 98,000 distinct CDR3 sequences, 12% seen once. Study observations and caveats: Anti-spike CD8 responses were favored in VDJdb matching, and private and CD4 specificities were missed.

The gene calls are TRBV4-2 and TRBJ1-2; D perhaps matches TRBD1 (6 bases). The clonotype comes from an adult who was a healthcare worker with PCR-confirmed SARS-CoV-2 infection or an uninfected control (not recorded which). The sample consisted of whole blood. CDR3 region: CASSGQLANYGYTF. CDR3 in DNA: TGTGCCAGCAGCGGACAGTTAGCTAACTATGGCTACACCTTC.